This entry lists 25 T cell receptor beta chains sequenced from one sample in a study of blood T cell repertoires in COVID-19. The protocol was immunoSEQ multiplex PCR, while the TCRdb copy is restricted to in-frame clones and leaves out a portion. The table has roughly 70,000 clones, 90% seen once. The sequencing input was peripheral blood. The receptor source for this set is a woman of 80 years or more with active COVID-19.

The chain links TRBV3-1 (or the pseudogene TRBV3-2) to TRBJ1-4, with TRBD1 matching 10 bases. The CDR3 is 16 amino acids. The germline V gene encodes CDR1 LGHDT and CDR2 YNNKEL (reference sequence). V trimming: 4 bases; J trimming: 3 bases; junction bases outside the gene matches: 5. This chain's CDR3 is CASSLTGGMANEKLFF. CDR3 sequence (DNA): TGTGCCAGCAGCCTGACAGGGGGCATGGCTAATGAAAAACTGTTTTTT.

The chain employs TRBV24-1 and TRBJ2-7; the match to TRBD2 covers 8 bases. The CDR3 covers 14 residues. Per germline, CDR1 KGHDR and CDR2 SFDVKD. V lost 5 bases and J lost 2; bases outside the gene matches: 4. CDR3 sequence (DNA): TGTGCCACCAGTGGCCCGGGAGGGCCCTACGAGCAGTACTTC. Translating gives CATSGPGGPYEQYF.

Concerning this clone: Other DNA variants within this sample encode the same CDR3. The gene calls are TRBV27 and TRBJ2-5, with a tentative D call TRBD2 (6 bases). CDR1 is MNHEY and CDR2 is SMNVEV in the germline V gene (reference sequence). CDR3 size: 14 residues. V dropped 8 bases and J dropped 4 bases, with 17 bases sitting between them. CDR3: CASGLAGMRETQYF. CDR3 sequence (DNA): TGTGCCAGCGGTCTGGCGGGGATGAGAGAGACCCAGTACTTC.

This CDR3 reads CASSVGPRDEQFF. The CDR3 region has the DNA TGTGCCAGCAGCGTTGGACCGAGGGATGAGCAGTTCTTC. V is TRBV11-2 and J is TRBJ2-1; a weak D match, TRBD2 (5 bases). V dropped 5 bases and J dropped 8 bases, with 13 bases sitting between them. Germline CDR1 reads SGHAT; CDR2 reads FQNNGV. This CDR3 contains 13 residues.

V is TRBV2 and J is TRBJ1-4; no clear D. This CDR3 spans 14 amino acids. Germline CDR1 and CDR2: SNHLY and FYNNEI. V lost 4 bases and J 0 bases, leaving 6 bases between the germline ends. The CDR3 sequence: CASSAGSTNEKLFF. The CDR3 DNA reads as TGTGCCAGCAGTGCGGGGTCAACTAATGAAAAACTGTTTTTT.

The chain recombines TRBV7-9 with TRBJ2-1; TRBD2 agrees at 7 bases. V trimming: 2 bases; J trimming: 1 base; junction bases outside the gene matches: 11. This CDR3 contains 18 residues. Germline CDR1 is SEHNR and CDR2 is FQNEAQ (reference sequence). CDR3 bases: TGTGCCAGCAGCTTACCGGCCCGAGGAGCGGGATCCTACAATGAGCAGTTCTTC. This gives the protein CASSLPARGAGSYNEQFF.

V is TRBV19 and J is TRBJ2-7; 8 bases align to TRBD1. This CDR3 region has 14 residues. V shed 6 bases, J shed 0 bases, and the junction held 4 bases outside the gene matches. The germline gives CDR1 LNHDA, CDR2 SQIVND (reference sequence). The CDR3 DNA follows: TGTGCCAGTAGCAGACAGGGGCTCTCCTACGAGCAGTACTTC. Residues: CASSRQGLSYEQYF.

The chain employs TRBV4-1 and TRBJ1-1, with 8 bases aligning to TRBD1. The CDR3 covers 15 residues. Trimming at V came to 1 base and at J to 2 bases, leaving 3 bases not matched to a gene. Germline lookup yields CDR1 MGHRA and CDR2 YSYEKL. The CDR3 nucleotides read TGCGCCAGCAGCCAAGGTGACAGGGGTAACACTGAAGCTTTCTTT. Its translation is CASSQGDRGNTEAFF.

The V call is TRBV21-1, the J call TRBJ2-1; the table's D call TRBD2 went unverified against the DNA. TRBV21-1 is a listed pseudogene. The CDR3 is made up of 20 amino acids. The CDR3 nucleotides are TGTGCCAGCAGCAAAGCATCTAGCGGGAGGGCCCCTACCTCCTACAATGAGCAGTTCTTC. This codes for CASSKASSGRAPTSYNEQFF.

The J gene is TRBJ2-5, the V gene TRBV24-1, with 9 bases identical to TRBD1. The CDR3 sequence is 15 residues long. CDR1 is KGHDR, CDR2 SFDVKD, per germline. Unmatched junction bases numbered 9, after V lost 6 bases and J lost 5 bases. The CDR3 DNA is TGTGCCACCAGTCCGGGACAGGGCTTTTTGGAGACCCAGTACTTC. Translated, it gives CATSPGQGFLETQYF.

V gene TRBV19 combines with J gene TRBJ2-7; D call uncertain. Germline V gene data show CDR1 as LNHDA and CDR2 as SQIVND (reference sequence). The CDR3 length is 15 residues. V was pared by 5 bases and J by 0 bases, with 14 bases between. CDR3: CASSPVYESSYEQYF. Here the CDR3 DNA reads TGTGCCAGTAGTCCCGTGTATGAGAGCTCCTACGAGCAGTACTTC.

V is TRBV24-1 and J is TRBJ2-2; tentatively, D is TRBD1 (5 bases). Trimming took 0 bases from V and 1 from J, leaving 8 bases between them. CDR1 and CDR2 (germline): KGHDR, SFDVKD. CDR3 length: 16 amino acids. CDR3 nucleotide sequence: TGTGCCACCAGTGATTTGGCTAGGGGGAACACCGGGGAGCTGTTTTTT. It yields the protein CATSDLARGNTGELFF.

The sample holds one count of this clone. This chain joins TRBV7-6 and TRBJ2-7, with 7 bases lining up with TRBD1. The CDR3 runs to 14 residues. V was clipped by 0 bases and J by 1 base; unmatched bases: 0. Per the germline V gene, CDR1 is SGHVS and CDR2 is FNYEAQ. The CDR3 protein is CASSLARGSYEQYF. The CDR3 DNA reads as TGTGCCAGCAGCTTAGCCAGGGGGTCCTACGAGCAGTACTTC.

The chain joins TRBV7-3 to TRBJ1-1; tentative D call: TRBD1 (6 bases). The CDR3 totals 19 residues. V was cut by 1 base and J by 0 bases, with 21 bases left in between. CDR1 and CDR2 (germline): SGHTA, FQGTGA. DNA for the CDR3: TGTGCCAGCAGCTTAATCCCGTGGACTGCGGGGGGCTTGAACACTGAAGCTTTCTTT. It codes for CASSLIPWTAGGLNTEAFF.

This clone was detected once. The chain joins TRBV19 to TRBJ1-4, with 8 nucleotides matching TRBD1. Trimming at V came to 6 bases and at J to 7 bases, leaving 10 bases not matched to a gene. The CDR3 length is 15 residues. CDR1 and CDR2 from the germline V gene are LNHDA and SQIVND (reference sequence). The CDR3 region is CASSASGGWGEKLFF. CDR3 DNA sequence: TGTGCCAGTAGCGCATCAGGGGGCTGGGGTGAAAAACTGTTTTTT.

This clone occurred a few times. The V gene is TRBV28, the J gene TRBJ2-7; the D gene is possibly TRBD2 (6 bases). The germline V gene has CDR1 MDHEN and CDR2 SYDVKM. The ends were cut back, 4 bases at V and 2 bases at J, with 18 bases in the middle. This CDR3 is built from 16 residues. CDR3 nucleotide sequence: TGTGCCAGCAGTTCCCTCGGGAGTTCGCGGACCTACGAGCAGTACTTC. Protein: CASSSLGSSRTYEQYF.

J is TRBJ1-4 and V is TRBV6-6; D ambiguous. Between the trimmed V and J ends, which lost 5 bases and 10 bases, there was a span of 17 bases. This CDR3 comprises 14 residues. Germline lookup yields CDR1 MNHNY and CDR2 SVGAGI (reference sequence). DNA of the CDR3: TGTGCCAGCAGTCCGCCGCAGAGCGGAGGAAAACTGTTTTTT. Translation gives CASSPPQSGGKLFF.

The chain employs TRBV5-5 and TRBJ2-1; D possibly corresponds to TRBD2 (5 bases). The CDR3 loop spans 14 amino acids. Trimming removed 4 bases at V and 5 bases at J, with 13 bases between. Germline CDR1 and CDR2: SGHKS and YYEKEE (reference sequence). The CDR3 DNA reads TGTGCCAGCAGCCCGTTCGGGAAAGACAATGAGCAGTTCTTC. Its protein is CASSPFGKDNEQFF. The full variable domain, in which reference TRBV5-5 and TRBJ2-1 provide the parts outside the CDR3, is DAGVTQSPTHLIKTRGQQVTLRCSPISGHKSVSWYQQVLGQGPQFIFQYYEKEERGRGNFPDRFSARQFPNYSSELNVNALLLGDSALYLCASSPFGKDNEQFFGPGTRLTVL.

The J gene is TRBJ2-3, the V gene TRBV18, with 8 bases identical to TRBD2. Trimming took 8 bases from V and 3 from J; bases not matched to a gene: 4. Germline CDR1 and CDR2: KGHSH and LQKENI. CDR3 length: 13 residues. CDR3 sequence (DNA): TGTGCCAGCCTCCCGGGGGGGACAGATACGCAGTATTTT. Translated, it gives CASLPGGTDTQYF.

The V and J genes are TRBV29-1 and TRBJ2-1; D is possibly TRBD1 (6 bases). The CDR3 consists of 14 residues. Germline-derived CDR1 and CDR2 are SQVTM and ANQGSEA. The V and J ends lost 7 bases and 2 bases respectively, with 15 bases between them. The CDR3 DNA reads as TGCAGCGCAGGGGAAACTGTTACCTACAATGAGCAGTTCTTC. This codes for CSAGETVTYNEQFF.

This clone came up once. The CDR3, as DNA: TGTGCCAGCACCGCTACCGGACAGGTTTTTGAAAAACTGTTTTTT. Translation: CASTATGQVFEKLFF. The chain has TRBV19 and TRBJ1-4; 7 bases match TRBD1. Germline V gene data show CDR1 as LNHDA and CDR2 as SQIVND (reference sequence). The CDR3 spans 15 residues. With 9 bases clipped from V and 7 bases from J, the junction kept 14 bases outside the gene matches.

The chain is built from TRBV10-3 and TRBJ1-1; 9 bases map to TRBD1. Per germline, CDR1 ENHRY and CDR2 SYGVKD. The CDR3 loop spans 14 amino acids. V shed 6 bases and J 5 bases; nucleotides not matched to a gene: 7. The CDR3 protein is CAISGNRGQTEAFF. The CDR3 nucleotides are TGTGCCATCAGCGGGAACAGGGGGCAAACTGAAGCTTTCTTT.

Comment on this clone: Other DNA sequences within the sample encode an identical CDR3. CDR3 DNA: TGTGCCAGTAGTATCCAGGGTTCCTATGGCTACACCTTC. This encodes CASSIQGSYGYTF. The chain uses TRBV19 and TRBJ1-2; a possible D gene is TRBD1 (5 bases). The length of the CDR3 is 13 residues. V lost 3 bases to trimming and J lost 4 bases, with 9 bases between them. Germline V gene data show CDR1 as LNHDA and CDR2 as SQIVND (reference sequence).

Remarks on this clone: The final CDR3 position lacks the conserved phenylalanine or tryptophan, pointing to a likely read error. The chain couples TRBV3-1 (or the pseudogene TRBV3-2) to TRBJ2-7, with D perhaps matching TRBD1 (5 bases). Trimming cost V 4 bases and J 6 bases, with 13 bases left between them. CDR3 length: 13 amino acids. Germline lookup yields CDR1 LGHDT and CDR2 YNNKEL (reference sequence). The chain's CDR3 is CASSRDSALEQYL. In DNA form, the CDR3 reads TGTGCCAGCAGCCGAGACAGCGCACTCGAGCAGTACCTC.

V and J are TRBV12-3 or TRBV12-4 and TRBJ2-5; 7 positions agree with TRBD2. CDR3 size: 13 residues. Trimming removed 8 bases from V and 5 bases from J; junction bases left unmatched: 8. The CDR3 DNA reads as TGTGCCAGCTGGGCGGGAGACTGGGAGACCCAGTACTTC. As protein: CASWAGDWETQYF.